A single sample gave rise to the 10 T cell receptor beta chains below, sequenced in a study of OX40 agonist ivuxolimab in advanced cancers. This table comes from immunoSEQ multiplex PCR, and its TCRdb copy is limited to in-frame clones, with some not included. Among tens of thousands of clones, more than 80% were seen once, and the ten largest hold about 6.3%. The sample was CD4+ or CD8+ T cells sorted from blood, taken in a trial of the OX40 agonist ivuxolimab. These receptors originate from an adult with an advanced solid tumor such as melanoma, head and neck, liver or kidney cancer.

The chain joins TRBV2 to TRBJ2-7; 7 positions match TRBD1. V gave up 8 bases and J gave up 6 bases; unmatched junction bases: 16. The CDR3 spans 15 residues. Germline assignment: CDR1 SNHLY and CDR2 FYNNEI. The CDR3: CASVTGVQIYSEQYF. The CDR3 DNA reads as TGTGCCAGCGTTACAGGGGTCCAGATCTATTCCGAGCAGTACTTC.

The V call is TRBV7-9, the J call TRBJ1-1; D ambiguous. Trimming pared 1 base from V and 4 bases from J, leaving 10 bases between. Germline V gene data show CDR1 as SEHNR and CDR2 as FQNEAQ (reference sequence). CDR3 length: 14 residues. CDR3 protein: CASSLVAGSTEAFF. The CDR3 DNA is TGTGCCAGCAGCTTAGTAGCGGGGAGCACTGAAGCTTTCTTT.

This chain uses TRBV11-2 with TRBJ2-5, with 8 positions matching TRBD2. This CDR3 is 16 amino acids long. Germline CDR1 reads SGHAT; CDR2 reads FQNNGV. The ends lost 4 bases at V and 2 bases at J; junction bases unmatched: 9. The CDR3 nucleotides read TGTGCCAGCAGCTACGGTTTTTTAGCGGGGCAAGAGACCCAGTACTTC. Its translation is CASSYGFLAGQETQYF.

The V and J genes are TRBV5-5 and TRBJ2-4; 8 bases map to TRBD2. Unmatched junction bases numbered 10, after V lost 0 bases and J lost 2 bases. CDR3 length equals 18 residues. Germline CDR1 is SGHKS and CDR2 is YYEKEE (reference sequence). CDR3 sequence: CASSLEHTGLASKNIQYF. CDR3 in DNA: TGTGCCAGCAGCTTGGAACACACCGGACTAGCCTCCAAAAACATTCAGTACTTC.

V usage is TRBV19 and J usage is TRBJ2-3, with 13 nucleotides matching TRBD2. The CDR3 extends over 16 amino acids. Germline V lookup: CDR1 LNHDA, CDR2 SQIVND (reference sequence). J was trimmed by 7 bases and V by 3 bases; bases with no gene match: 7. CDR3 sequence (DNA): TGTGCCAGTAGTATTCCCACTAGCGGGAGGGTGAATACGCAGTATTTT. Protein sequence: CASSIPTSGRVNTQYF.

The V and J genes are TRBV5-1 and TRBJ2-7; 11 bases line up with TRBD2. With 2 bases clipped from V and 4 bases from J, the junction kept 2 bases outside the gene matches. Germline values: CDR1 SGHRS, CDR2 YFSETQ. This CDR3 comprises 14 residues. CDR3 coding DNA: TGCGCCAGCAGCTTCGGGACTAGCGGATACGAGCAGTACTTC. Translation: CASSFGTSGYEQYF.

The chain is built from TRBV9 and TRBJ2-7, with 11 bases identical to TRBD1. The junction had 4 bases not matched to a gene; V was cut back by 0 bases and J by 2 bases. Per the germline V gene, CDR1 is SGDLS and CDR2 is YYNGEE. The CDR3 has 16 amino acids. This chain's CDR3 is CASSVAWGQGAYEQYF. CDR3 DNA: TGTGCCAGCAGCGTAGCGTGGGGACAGGGGGCCTACGAGCAGTACTTC.

The CDR3 DNA is TGTGCCACCAGCAGAGAGAGGACAGGGGCTCACGAGCAGTACTTC. This gives the protein CATSRERTGAHEQYF. V gene TRBV15 combines with J gene TRBJ2-7; 9 nucleotides match TRBD1. The CDR3 covers 15 residues. CDR1 is LNHNV and CDR2 is YYDKDF in the germline V gene (reference sequence). The V and J ends lost 0 bases and 5 bases, in that order; junction bases with no gene match: 5.

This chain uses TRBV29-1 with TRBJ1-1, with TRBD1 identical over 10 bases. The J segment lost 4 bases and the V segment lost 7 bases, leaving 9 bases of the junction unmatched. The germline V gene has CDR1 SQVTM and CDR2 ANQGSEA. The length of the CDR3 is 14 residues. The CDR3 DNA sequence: TGCAGCGCCACAGGGGGACAGGGGTTCACTGAAGCTTTCTTT. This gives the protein CSATGGQGFTEAFF.

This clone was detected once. CDR3 region: CASSLGEANVLTF. Written as DNA, the CDR3 is TGTGCCAGCAGCTTGGGGGAGGCCAACGTCCTGACTTTC. The rearrangement uses TRBV5-4 and TRBJ2-6; D is unresolved. The germline V gene encodes CDR1 SGHNT and CDR2 YYREEE (reference sequence). This CDR3 comprises 13 residues. Trimming stripped 0 bases from V and 6 bases from J, with 4 bases between.